This entry describes one T cell receptor (beta chain). Antigen: not known. This sample was included in a study of glioma-infiltrating T cells after dendritic cell vaccination. This CDR3 comprises 13 residues. Germline values: CDR1 SGHNT, CDR2 YYREEE (reference sequence). J lost 5 bases, V lost 3 bases, and 5 bases had no gene match. Study results and limitations: Longer survival after dendritic cell vaccination followed higher pretreatment TIL content.

Input was around 2 ug genomic DNA, or all available if less. The protocol was immunoSEQ multiplex PCR, while the TCRdb copy is restricted to in-frame clones and leaves out a portion. The table lists tens of thousands of clones, 75% to 85% of them singletons. The chain employs TRBV5-4 and TRBJ2-7; the match to TRBD1 covers 7 bases. The source is a human donor with glioblastoma. Sequenced material: blood, taken before dendritic cell vaccination. CDR3 amino acids: CASSYQGGNEQYF. CDR3 in DNA: TGTGCCAGCAGCTACCAAGGGGGCAACGAGCAGTACTTC. The full variable domain, rest sourced from reference TRBV5-4 and TRBJ2-7, is ETGVTQSPTHLIKTRGQQVTLRCSSQSGHNTVSWYQQALGQGPQFIFQYYREEENGRGNFPPRFSGLQFPNYSSELNVNALELDDSALYLCASSYQGGNEQYFGPGTRLTVT.